Presented here are 32 T cell receptor beta chains from one specimen sequenced in a study of blood T cell repertoires in COVID-19. TCRdb's copy holds only in-frame clones and misses some; the assay was immunoSEQ multiplex PCR. The sample records about 310,000 clones, roughly 89% being singletons. Input material: PBMCs or T cells enriched from blood (not recorded which). The receptors were sampled from a woman aged 25-40 years who had recovered from COVID-19.

The chain carries TRBV4-3 and TRBJ1-2; the D is unclear. The CDR3 length is 14 residues. Germline V gives CDR1 LGHNA, CDR2 YSLEER. The ends were cut back, 1 base at V and 0 bases at J, with 6 bases in the middle. The CDR3 coding sequence is TGCGCCAGCAGCCAAGGTACTTCTAACTATGGCTACACCTTC. Translating it yields CASSQGTSNYGYTF.

The V gene is TRBV25-1, the J gene TRBJ2-7, with a weak D call TRBD1 (6 bases). Trimming shortened V by 4 bases and J by 1 base, and 17 bases separated the two germline ends. CDR1 and CDR2 from the germline V gene are MGHDK and SYGVNS. The CDR3 loop spans 16 amino acids. The CDR3 nucleotides are TGTGCCAGCAGTGGGACCAGGGGCTCCGATTCCTACGAGCAGTACTTC. Residues: CASSGTRGSDSYEQYF.

This clone was seen a single time. V usage is TRBV27 and J usage is TRBJ2-2; TRBD1 matches 7 bases. The V segment lost 6 bases and the J segment 0 bases; nucleotides outside the gene matches: 13. Germline loops: CDR1 MNHEY, CDR2 SMNVEV (reference sequence). The CDR3 loop spans 18 amino acids. The CDR3 spells CASSRRRKGAPNTGELFF. DNA for the CDR3: TGTGCCAGCAGCCGACGGCGGAAGGGGGCGCCGAACACCGGGGAGCTGTTTTTT.

The chain recombines TRBV19 with TRBJ1-3, with D perhaps matching TRBD1 (6 bases). The CDR3 is made up of 16 amino acids. Deletions cut 8 bases from V and 2 bases from J, with 19 bases between. Germline-derived CDR1 and CDR2 are LNHDA and SQIVND (reference sequence). CDR3 loop: CASAYEIGGTGNTIYF. CDR3 coding DNA: TGTGCCAGTGCGTACGAAATAGGGGGAACTGGAAACACCATATATTTT.

V gene TRBV9 combines with J gene TRBJ2-3; D is ambiguous. Trimming removed 0 bases at V and 2 bases at J, with 10 bases between. Germline CDR1 reads SGDLS; CDR2 reads YYNGEE. This CDR3 is 15 amino acids long. The DNA for the CDR3 is TGTGCCAGCAGCGTAGTGAATAGTAACACAGATACGCAGTATTTT. Its protein is CASSVVNSNTDTQYF.

This chain joins TRBV5-4 and TRBJ1-3, with D hard to call. Deletions cut 9 bases from V and 6 bases from J, with 19 bases between. This CDR3 has 14 amino acids. CDR1 and CDR2 from the germline V gene are SGHNT and YYREEE (reference sequence). The CDR3 DNA reads TGTGCCACCGGGAAGGACCGTCTGGAAAACACCATATATTTT. Its protein product is CATGKDRLENTIYF.

The chain employs TRBV6-6 and TRBJ1-5; perhaps TRBD1 as D (5 bases). Between the trimmed V and J ends, which lost 5 bases and 3 bases, there was a span of 14 bases. The CDR3 is made up of 15 amino acids. Germline V gene sequence: CDR1 MNHNY, CDR2 SVGAGI (reference sequence). CDR3 loop: CASSANRQNNQPQHF. The CDR3 nucleotides read TGTGCCAGCAGTGCTAATCGACAGAACAATCAGCCCCAGCATTTT.

The chain carries TRBV5-6 and TRBJ2-7, with a weak D call TRBD1 (5 bases). Trimming stripped 4 bases from V and 5 bases from J, with 16 bases between. Germline V lookup: CDR1 SGHDT, CDR2 YYEEEE. This CDR3 has 14 residues. CDR3 DNA sequence: TGTGCCAGCAGCAGGGGCTCCTCCCAGGACGAGCAGTACTTC. It specifies CASSRGSSQDEQYF.

The chain combines TRBV6-5 with TRBJ2-7; 7 bases match TRBD1. The V and J ends lost 8 bases and 0 bases, in that order; junction bases with no gene match: 7. The CDR3 runs to 14 residues. Germline CDR1 and CDR2: MNHEY and SVGAGI. In DNA form, the CDR3 reads TGTGCCAGCTTAGGGGGCTTCCTCTCCTACGAGCAGTACTTC. The encoded protein is CASLGGFLSYEQYF.

The rearrangement links TRBV7-6 to TRBJ1-6; 7 nucleotides align to TRBD1. V was clipped by 5 bases and J by 7 bases; unmatched bases: 11. The CDR3 has 16 residues. Germline V gives CDR1 SGHVS, CDR2 FNYEAQ. As DNA, the CDR3 is TGTGCCAGCAGCCCCTTACGACAGGGAGCAAATTCACCCCTCCACTTT. Its translation is CASSPLRQGANSPLHF.

The V call is TRBV7-6, the J call TRBJ1-2; TRBD1 is a possible D gene (5 bases). Trimming removed 4 bases at V and 4 bases at J, with 19 bases between. The CDR3 spans 16 residues. The germline CDR1 and CDR2 sequences are SGHVS and FNYEAQ. CDR3 sequence: CASSSGIESRTYGYTF. The CDR3, as DNA: TGTGCCAGCAGCTCAGGGATCGAATCTCGAACCTATGGCTACACCTTC.

V and J are TRBV5-1 and TRBJ2-7; 7 bases are a match to TRBD1. This CDR3 has 13 amino acids. Trimming took 2 bases from V and 4 from J; bases not matched to a gene: 3. Germline CDR1 reads SGHRS; CDR2 reads YFSETQ. CDR3 in DNA: TGCGCCAGCAGCTTTGGACAGGAATACGAGCAGTACTTC. Its translation: CASSFGQEYEQYF.

J is TRBJ2-2 and V is TRBV7-9, with TRBD2 as a possible D gene (5 bases). V gave up 7 bases and J gave up 2 bases, with 14 bases separating them. From germline, CDR1 is SEHNR and CDR2 FQNEAQ (reference sequence). This CDR3 is built from 15 residues. DNA for the CDR3: TGTGCCAGCACCCTGGAGGTATTTAACACCGGGGAGCTGTTTTTT. Its translation is CASTLEVFNTGELFF.

V is TRBV19 and J is TRBJ2-1; 13 nucleotides agree with TRBD2. Germline lookup yields CDR1 LNHDA and CDR2 SQIVND (reference sequence). The CDR3 covers 15 residues. The V segment lost 4 bases and the J segment 10 bases; nucleotides outside the gene matches: 7. The CDR3 sequence is CASSTRLAGGREQFF. The CDR3 nucleotides read TGTGCCAGTAGTACCCGACTAGCGGGAGGTCGGGAGCAGTTCTTC.

This clone has just one count. The V gene is TRBV7-9, the J gene TRBJ1-5; D gene uncertain. This CDR3 region has 14 residues. The germline CDR1 and CDR2 sequences are SEHNR and FQNEAQ (reference sequence). Trimming removed 7 bases from V and 0 bases from J, with 10 bases in between. The CDR3 DNA reads TGTGCCAGCACTCAAGACAATAGCAATCAGCCCCAGCATTTT. Amino acids: CASTQDNSNQPQHF.

The rearrangement uses TRBV11-2 and TRBJ2-7; D uncertain. The CDR3 is 15 amino acids. The ends were cut back, 6 bases at V and 0 bases at J, with 15 bases in the middle. The germline V gene encodes CDR1 SGHAT and CDR2 FQNNGV. The CDR3 spells CASRLTVLTSYEQYF. CDR3 DNA sequence: TGTGCCAGCAGGCTAACTGTTCTAACCTCCTACGAGCAGTACTTC.

V usage is TRBV23-1 and J usage is TRBJ1-5, with D possibly TRBD1 on 5 matching bases. TRBV23-1 belongs to the ORF category, with a function that is uncertain. CDR3 size: 18 residues. Deletions cut 2 bases from V and 0 bases from J, with 17 bases between. Here the CDR3 DNA reads TGCGCCAGCAGTCAACAGGGCCGAGGAAAAAATAGCAATCAGCCCCAGCATTTT. Translating it yields CASSQQGRGKNSNQPQHF.

Here the CDR3 DNA reads TGTGCCAGCAGCTTGCCCCGCGTGACAGGCAATGAAAAACTGTTTTTT. It translates to CASSLPRVTGNEKLFF. This rearrangement joins TRBV11-2 to TRBJ1-4, with D tentatively TRBD1 (6 bases). Germline V CDR1 and CDR2: SGHAT, FQNNGV. The V and J ends lost 3 bases and 5 bases respectively, with 16 bases between them. The CDR3 totals 16 residues.

This clone came up once. The chain has TRBV11-3 and TRBJ2-7; TRBD2 aligns across 11 bases. The CDR3 is 15 residues long. J lost 3 bases, V lost 1 base, and 2 bases had no gene match. In germline, CDR1 is SGHNT, CDR2 YENEEA. The CDR3 DNA sequence: TGTGCCAGCAGCTTAGGAACTAGCGGGAGCTACGAGCAGTACTTC. This encodes CASSLGTSGSYEQYF.

This clone was recorded only once. The chain carries TRBV19 and TRBJ1-5; 8 bases line up with TRBD1. The CDR3 consists of 17 residues. CDR1 and CDR2 from the germline V gene are LNHDA and SQIVND (reference sequence). With 0 bases clipped from V and 4 bases from J, the junction kept 8 bases outside the gene matches. The CDR3 DNA follows: TGTGCCAGTAGTATAGACAGGACAGGGTGGAAGAATCAGCCCCAGCATTTT. It is translated as CASSIDRTGWKNQPQHF.

The chain carries TRBV28 and TRBJ2-7, with TRBD2 matching 10 bases. The V and J ends lost 5 bases and 1 base, in that order; junction bases with no gene match: 8. The CDR3 is 16 residues long. Per the germline V gene, CDR1 is MDHEN and CDR2 is SYDVKM. The CDR3 here is CASSKREGFRSYEQYF. CDR3 sequence (DNA): TGTGCCAGCAGTAAGCGGGAGGGATTTCGTTCCTACGAGCAGTACTTC. The whole variable domain, filled in from reference TRBV28 and TRBJ2-7, reads DVKVTQSSRYLVKRTGEKVFLECVQDMDHENMFWYRQDPGLGLRLIYFSYDVKMKEKGDIPEGYSVSREKKERFSLILESASTNQTSMYLCASSKREGFRSYEQYFGPGTRLTVT.

The chain links TRBV5-1 to TRBJ1-1; no firm D call. The V gene lost 0 bases and the J gene lost 11 bases, with 20 bases spanning the gap. CDR1 SGHRS and CDR2 YFSETQ come from the germline V gene. The CDR3 consists of 15 residues. CDR3 sequence: CASSLGSAHATGAFF. For the CDR3, the DNA is TGCGCCAGCAGCTTGGGCTCAGCACACGCCACCGGGGCTTTCTTT.

V is TRBV7-6 and J is TRBJ2-3, with D possibly matching TRBD2 (5 bases). V lost 3 bases to trimming and J lost 8 bases, with 24 bases between them. Germline assignment: CDR1 SGHVS and CDR2 FNYEAQ. CDR3 length equals 17 residues. The CDR3 nucleotides read TGTGCCAGCAGCTTTACGAACCGGGGAACCCGCATAGCTACGCAGTATTTT. This translates into CASSFTNRGTRIATQYF.

The chain couples TRBV19 to TRBJ2-7; D remains ambiguous. Germline-derived CDR1 and CDR2 are LNHDA and SQIVND (reference sequence). The V end lost 3 bases, the J end lost 1 base, and 10 bases lay between the germline ends. The CDR3 is 14 residues long. CDR3 DNA: TGTGCCAGTAGTATTATTCCCACTTCCTACGAGCAGTACTTC. Translating it yields CASSIIPTSYEQYF.

DNA for the CDR3: TGTGCCTGGAGTGGGACAGGCGAGGGCTACACCTTC. This gives the protein CAWSGTGEGYTF. This chain uses TRBV30 with TRBJ1-2; TRBD1 aligns across 7 bases. This CDR3 is 12 amino acids long. The germline CDR1 and CDR2 sequences are GTSNPN and SVGIG (reference sequence). J was trimmed by 8 bases and V by 1 base; bases with no gene match: 4.

V usage is TRBV2 and J usage is TRBJ2-1, with D perhaps TRBD2 (6 bases). V lost 2 bases and J lost 3, with 11 bases in between. Germline V gene sequence: CDR1 SNHLY, CDR2 FYNNEI. CDR3 length: 15 residues. The DNA of the CDR3 is TGTGCCAGCAGTGAATTAACTAGCAGCTACAATGAGCAGTTCTTC. Its translation: CASSELTSSYNEQFF.

The rearrangement joins TRBV7-8 to TRBJ1-1; the D gene is possibly TRBD1 (6 bases). The CDR3 consists of 13 residues. V was pared by 3 bases and J by 8 bases, with 13 bases between. In germline, CDR1 is SGHVS, CDR2 FQNEAQ. Written as DNA, the CDR3 is TGTGCCAGCAGCTTCTCCGGGACATCGGAAGCTTTCTTT. Protein product: CASSFSGTSEAFF.

The chain couples TRBV23-1 to TRBJ2-7; 7 nucleotides line up with TRBD1. TRBV23-1 qualifies as an ORF whose function is uncertain. This CDR3 region has 15 residues. V lost 4 bases to trimming and J lost 5 bases; unmatched junction nucleotides: 11. The CDR3 protein is CASSPPGQWANEQYF. The DNA of the CDR3 is TGCGCCAGCAGTCCCCCGGGACAGTGGGCTAACGAGCAGTACTTC.

This clone has just one count. The chain combines TRBV27 with TRBJ1-2; 8 nucleotides agree with TRBD1. In germline, CDR1 is MNHEY, CDR2 SMNVEV (reference sequence). The CDR3 is made up of 15 amino acids. Trimming at V came to 6 bases and at J to 1 base, leaving 7 bases not matched to a gene. This chain's CDR3 is CASSKGTGLNYGYTF. The DNA for the CDR3 is TGTGCCAGCAGCAAAGGGACAGGCCTTAACTATGGCTACACCTTC.

V gene TRBV27 combines with J gene TRBJ2-7; D possibly corresponds to TRBD1 (5 bases). The CDR3 sequence is 13 residues long. Germline V CDR1 and CDR2: MNHEY, SMNVEV (reference sequence). Trimming took off 1 base at V and 4 bases at J, with 8 bases between the two ends. CDR3 sequence reads: CASSLLSGYEQYF. The DNA for the CDR3 is TGTGCCAGCAGTTTATTATCAGGGTACGAGCAGTACTTC.

V gene TRBV6-5 combines with J gene TRBJ2-2; D gene ambiguous. The CDR3 spans 16 residues. The V gene lost 1 base and the J gene lost 5 bases, with 14 bases spanning the gap. The germline CDR1 and CDR2 sequences are MNHEY and SVGAGI. CDR3 loop: CASSYFRIVKTGELFF. The CDR3 nucleotides are TGTGCCAGCAGTTACTTCAGGATAGTAAAGACCGGGGAGCTGTTTTTT.

The rearrangement uses TRBV19 and TRBJ2-5; D may be TRBD1 (6 bases). This CDR3 comprises 15 residues. The V end lost 1 base, the J end lost 5 bases, and 14 bases lay between the germline ends. Germline CDR1 is LNHDA and CDR2 is SQIVND (reference sequence). CDR3 sequence reads: CASSIGGDRPETQYF. In DNA, the CDR3 is TGTGCCAGTAGTATAGGGGGAGACAGGCCGGAGACCCAGTACTTC.